This T cell receptor beta chain derives from a study of T cell changes during pregnancy in multiple sclerosis. The CDR3 has 15 residues. Germline CDR1 and CDR2: SGDLS and YYNGEE. With V trimmed by 2 bases and J by 4 bases, 8 bases remained unmatched. Produced via immunoSEQ multiplex PCR; TCRdb's table is partial and in-frame only. The repertoire includes roughly 100,000 clones, about 90% of them detected once, and 1.5% to 2% sits in the top ten. The TCR comes from a female donor with multiple sclerosis, enrolled in a pregnancy study. Sequences were derived from peripheral blood, sampled after pregnancy. The chain uses TRBV9 and TRBJ2-7; 8 bases are shared with TRBD2. CDR3 sequence: CASSVSGEKLYEQYF. CDR3 DNA sequence: TGTGCCAGCAGCGTTAGCGGGGAGAAGCTATACGAGCAGTACTTC.